At least ten counts were recorded for the clone carrying this TCR beta chain. Arm-PCR of CDR3 regions and iRepertoire HTBI primers were used to build TCR beta libraries. TCRdb reprocessed the multiplex PCR reads with MiXCR, giving one entry per CDR3 protein. The sample carries 650,000 to 850,000 distinct CDR3 sequences, 25% to 30% recorded once. Time point indicated: persistent/refractory GD, antithyroid drugs over 5 years with positive TRAb. Researchers made the TCR library from RNA that was extracted from PBMCs. This record belongs to a study of regulatory T cells in long-lasting Graves disease. In germline, CDR1 is SNHLY, CDR2 FYNNEI. V trimming: 6 bases; J trimming: 5 bases; junction bases outside the gene matches: 9. The CDR3 sequence is 15 residues long.

The chain recombines TRBV2 with TRBJ1-1, with 10 positions matching TRBD1. This receptor was taken from a female donor with Graves disease. Material: peripheral blood mononuclear cells (PBMCs), obtained when the disease was refractory, from a patient treated with antithyroid drugs. This chain's CDR3 is CASRPGTGAGTEAFF. CDR3 nucleotide sequence: TGTGCCAGCAGGCCCGGGACAGGGGCAGGGACTGAAGCTTTCTTT.